Sequencing of this TCR beta chain was carried out in a study of T-cell reconstitution after alpha-beta-depleted transplantation in children. Trimming at V came to 2 bases and at J to 4 bases, leaving 4 bases not matched to a gene. The CDR3 runs 14 residues. In germline, CDR1 is SGDLS, CDR2 YYNGEE. This clonotype has just a few counts. Its antigen is as yet unknown. Regarding the study as a whole: Several hundred expanded graft clones reportedly were the source of alpha-beta T cells about two months after transplant. High day-60 TCRbeta diversity in some patients came from surviving recipient T cells and thymic progenitors.

Unique molecular identifiers were used to barcode this TCRbeta library. TCRdb independently ran MiXCR on the PCR reads; one entry per CDR3 protein. This sample carries 500,000 to 650,000 distinct CDR3 sequences, 10% to 15% of them seen once, and the ten largest clones take 2.2%. This sequence joins TRBV9 and TRBJ2-7; 9 positions agree with TRBD1. This sequence was found in a male patient younger than 18 who had a stem cell transplant for acute myeloid leukemia, so the T cells may come from the graft donor. The sequenced sample was PBMCs, mostly from graft donor cells, obtained 360 days after TCRalphabeta/CD19-depleted stem cell transplant. The CDR3 loop reads CASSVRQGGYEQYF. CDR3 DNA sequence: TGTGCCAGCAGCGTTCGACAGGGGGGGTACGAGCAGTACTTC.